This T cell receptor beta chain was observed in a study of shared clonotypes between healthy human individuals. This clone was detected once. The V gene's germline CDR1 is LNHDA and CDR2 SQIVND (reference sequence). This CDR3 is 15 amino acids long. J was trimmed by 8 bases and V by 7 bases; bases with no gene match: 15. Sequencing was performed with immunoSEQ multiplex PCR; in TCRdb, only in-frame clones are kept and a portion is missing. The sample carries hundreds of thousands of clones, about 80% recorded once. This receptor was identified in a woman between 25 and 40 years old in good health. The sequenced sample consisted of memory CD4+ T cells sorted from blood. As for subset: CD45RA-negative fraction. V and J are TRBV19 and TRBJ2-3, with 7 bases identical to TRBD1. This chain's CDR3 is CASTPGDRISGTQYF. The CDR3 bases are TGTGCCAGTACCCCTGGGGACAGAATCTCGGGTACGCAGTATTTT. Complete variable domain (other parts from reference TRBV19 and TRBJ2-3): DGGITQSPKYLFRKEGQNVTLSCEQNLNHDAMYWYRQDPGQGLRLIYYSQIVNDFQKGDIAEGYSVSREKKESFPLTVTSAQKNPTAFYLCASTPGDRISGTQYFGPGTRLTVL.